The next 15 T cell receptor beta chains were all read from a single sample in a study of CD4 T cells in relation to SARS-CoV-2 and coronaviruses. Assay used: immunoSEQ multiplex PCR; TCRdb lists only in-frame clones, some missing. The sample yields just over 15,000 clones, about four fifths seen once. Their antigens are not known. Before the COVID-19 pandemic, during about 2010-2019, CD4+ T cells were taken from unexposed donors. The cells were cultured for around ten days before CD4+ T cells were isolated. Source material: CD4+ T cells from PBMCs, cultured in vitro. The receptor source for this set is a human donor in good health.

The CDR3 loop is CASSESNRDGDTEAFF. The DNA for the CDR3 is TGCGCCAGCAGTGAGTCGAACAGGGATGGGGACACTGAAGCTTTCTTT. The chain is built from TRBV10-1 and TRBJ1-1; perhaps TRBD1 as D (6 bases). V dropped 0 bases and J dropped 3 bases, with 14 bases sitting between them. Germline V gives CDR1 WNHNN, CDR2 SYGVQD (reference sequence). The CDR3 has 16 amino acids.

The chain is built from TRBV4-1 and TRBJ1-1; 8 bases are a match to TRBD1. V lost 0 bases and J lost 1; bases outside the gene matches: 1. CDR1 MGHRA and CDR2 YSYEKL come from the germline V gene. CDR3 length equals 15 residues. Here the CDR3 reads CASSQEDRGNTEAFF. DNA of the CDR3: TGCGCCAGCAGCCAAGAAGACAGGGGGAACACTGAAGCTTTCTTT.

V and J are TRBV19 and TRBJ1-5; D gene ambiguous. Germline CDR1 LNHDA, CDR2 SQIVND (reference sequence). This CDR3 has 18 amino acids. Trimming stripped 5 bases from V and 0 bases from J, with 20 bases between. The CDR3 spells CASSPRIAAEGSNQPQHF. The DNA of the CDR3 is TGTGCCAGTAGTCCGCGGATAGCCGCGGAGGGTAGCAATCAGCCCCAGCATTTT.

The rearrangement links TRBV2 to TRBJ1-2; D perhaps matches TRBD1 (5 bases). V lost 2 bases to trimming and J lost 3 bases, with 13 bases between them. The CDR3 length is 15 residues. Per germline, CDR1 SNHLY and CDR2 FYNNEI. The CDR3 nucleotides are TGTGCCAGCAGTGAAAGGCGGCAGGGTGACTATGGCTACACCTTC. The encoded protein is CASSERRQGDYGYTF.

The chain combines TRBV19 with TRBJ1-1; TRBD1 might be the D (5 bases). This CDR3 comprises 13 residues. CDR1 is LNHDA and CDR2 is SQIVND in the germline V gene (reference sequence). V dropped 4 bases and J dropped 2 bases, with 8 bases sitting between them. The CDR3 nucleotides are TGTGCCAGTAGTAGCCAGGGAAACACTGAAGCTTTCTTT. Amino acid sequence: CASSSQGNTEAFF.

This chain connects TRBV18 to TRBJ1-1; D perhaps matches TRBD1 (6 bases). V was shortened by 3 bases and J by 0 bases, with 8 bases between the two germline ends. There are 14 residues in the CDR3. From germline, CDR1 is KGHSH and CDR2 LQKENI. CDR3 DNA sequence: TGTGCCAGCTCACCCGGGACAATGAACACTGAAGCTTTCTTT. It translates to CASSPGTMNTEAFF.

This chain connects TRBV7-9 to TRBJ2-1, with D possibly being TRBD2 (7 bases). Germline CDR1 SEHNR, CDR2 FQNEAQ (reference sequence). V lost 10 bases, J lost 2 bases, and 15 bases lay in between. This CDR3 comprises 14 residues. The CDR3 DNA reads TGTGCCACTGGACGGGGGGCCCCCTACAATGAGCAGTTCTTC. Translation: CATGRGAPYNEQFF.

The rearrangement uses TRBV4-1 and TRBJ1-5, with TRBD1 matching 8 bases. Looked up from germline, CDR1 is MGHRA and CDR2 is YSYEKL. J lost 3 bases, V lost 3 bases, and 7 bases had no gene match. This CDR3 contains 16 residues. CDR3 sequence reads: CASSHSRTGINQPQHF. CDR3 bases: TGCGCCAGCAGCCATTCACGGACAGGGATCAATCAGCCCCAGCATTTT.

This chain joins TRBV24-1 and TRBJ2-2, with 9 bases lining up with TRBD2. Germline-derived CDR1 and CDR2 are KGHDR and SFDVKD. The trim removed 4 bases at V and 4 bases at J, leaving 9 bases unmatched. This CDR3 comprises 17 residues. Here the CDR3 reads CATSEPGTSIGTGELFF. The CDR3, as DNA: TGTGCCACCAGTGAACCCGGGACTAGCATCGGCACCGGGGAGCTGTTTTTT.

This clone was counted once. The rearrangement joins TRBV5-1 to TRBJ2-3; the match to TRBD1 covers 8 bases. V lost 8 bases to trimming and J lost 1 base; unmatched junction nucleotides: 9. There are 15 residues in the CDR3. The germline V gene encodes CDR1 SGHRS and CDR2 YFSETQ. The CDR3 sequence: CARTFTGGGTDTQYF. The CDR3 nucleotides read TGCGCCAGGACATTCACAGGGGGTGGCACAGATACGCAGTATTTT.

This clone was seen only a few times. This chain connects TRBV4-1 to TRBJ1-2, with TRBD1 identical over 7 bases. Germline V gene sequence: CDR1 MGHRA, CDR2 YSYEKL. There are 16 residues in the CDR3. Unmatched junction bases numbered 9, after V lost 5 bases and J lost 0 bases. This chain's CDR3 is CASSNLRTGANYGYTF. CDR3 in DNA: TGCGCCAGCAGCAATCTAAGGACAGGAGCTAACTATGGCTACACCTTC.

This clone was observed a single time. The rearrangement joins TRBV28 to TRBJ1-6; a possible D gene is TRBD1 (5 bases). V was cut by 7 bases and J by 13 bases, with 23 bases left in between. Germline V CDR1 and CDR2: MDHEN, SYDVKM. This CDR3 has 15 amino acids. CDR3 region: CASIPGTGSIEPLHF. The CDR3 DNA follows: TGTGCCAGCATCCCCGGGACGGGCTCGATCGAGCCCCTCCACTTT.

The table lists this clone with a few counts. This chain links TRBV3-1 (or the pseudogene TRBV3-2) with TRBJ2-7; 10 positions agree with TRBD1. Germline V gene sequence: CDR1 LGHDT, CDR2 YNNKEL (reference sequence). The length of the CDR3 is 15 residues. J was trimmed by 0 bases and V by 4 bases; bases with no gene match: 3. The CDR3: CASSRRDRGSYEQYF. Written as DNA, the CDR3 is TGTGCCAGCAGCCGCCGGGACAGGGGCTCCTACGAGCAGTACTTC.

This clone turned up a few times. V is TRBV27 and J is TRBJ1-1, with D maybe TRBD1 (6 bases). This CDR3 is 15 amino acids long. Trimming shortened V by 4 bases and J by 1 base, and 13 bases separated the two germline ends. In germline, CDR1 is MNHEY, CDR2 SMNVEV (reference sequence). The CDR3 is CASSSDRSPNTEAFF. The CDR3 nucleotides read TGTGCCAGCAGTTCAGACAGGTCTCCGAACACTGAAGCTTTCTTT.

The rearrangement joins TRBV7-9 to TRBJ1-4; 7 positions match TRBD1. The germline V gene encodes CDR1 SEHNR and CDR2 FQNEAQ (reference sequence). The length of the CDR3 is 16 residues. The ends lost 6 bases at V and 5 bases at J; junction bases unmatched: 12. CDR3 bases: TGTGCCAGCAGAACCGGGACAGCGGGGAAGAATGAAAAACTGTTTTTT. Its protein is CASRTGTAGKNEKLFF.